Shown below are 9 T cell receptor beta chains from a single sample sequenced in a study of blood T cell repertoires in COVID-19 (dated by TCRdb to 2018 to 2021). Library method: the immunoSEQ multiplex PCR assay. The table was pulled from immuneACCESS by TCRdb, which kept in-frame rearrangements only. Such tables lose some clones; where checked, under half of the loss comes from unresolved V genes, and the rest has no known cause. This sample lists some 150,000 clones; approximately 90% were detected once. The ten biggest clones cover less than 5.5% of the sample. The sample was PBMCs or T cells enriched from blood (not recorded which). The origin of the receptors is a man over 45 who had recovered from COVID-19.

The chain has TRBV6-6 and TRBJ2-5; TRBD2 matches at 10 bases. The CDR3 contains 16 residues. The J segment lost 7 bases and the V segment lost 5 bases, leaving 13 bases of the junction unmatched. Germline values: CDR1 MNHNY, CDR2 SVGAGI (reference sequence). CDR3 sequence: CASSRTSGDLRGTQYF. Here the CDR3 DNA reads TGTGCCAGCAGTCGCACTAGCGGGGATCTCCGGGGGACCCAGTACTTC.

The rearrangement links TRBV18 to TRBJ2-3; TRBD2 might be the D (5 bases). Germline loops: CDR1 KGHSH, CDR2 LQKENI. Trimming cost V 4 bases and J 1 base, with 15 bases left between them. CDR3 length equals 16 residues. CDR3 in amino acids: CASSLDWRAGTDTQYF. The CDR3 DNA is TGTGCCAGCTCACTCGATTGGCGGGCCGGCACAGATACGCAGTATTTT.

The chain joins TRBV7-8 to TRBJ2-2; D remains ambiguous. The germline V gene has CDR1 SGHVS and CDR2 FQNEAQ. Between the trimmed V and J ends, which lost 5 bases and 0 bases, there was a span of 16 bases. CDR3 length: 17 amino acids. The CDR3 reads CASSRAIAGSNTGELFF. CDR3 nucleotide sequence: TGTGCCAGCAGCCGAGCCATAGCTGGATCGAACACCGGGGAGCTGTTTTTT.

The V gene is TRBV2, the J gene TRBJ1-5; D ambiguous. The CDR3 runs 15 residues. Trimming removed 7 bases at V and 1 base at J, with 14 bases between. Germline V gene sequence: CDR1 SNHLY, CDR2 FYNNEI. CDR3 amino acids: CASTDSGLSNQPQHF. DNA for the CDR3: TGTGCCAGCACCGATTCGGGGTTAAGCAATCAGCCCCAGCATTTT.

This clone was picked up a small number of times. This chain connects TRBV6-2 or TRBV6-3 to TRBJ1-5; D unresolved. Germline values: CDR1 MNHEY, CDR2 SVGEGT. V lost 0 bases and J 0 bases, leaving 12 bases between the germline ends. CDR3 size: 17 residues. CDR3 nucleotides: TGTGCCAGCAGTTACTCGAGACTACGGTATAGCAATCAGCCCCAGCATTTT. Translation gives CASSYSRLRYSNQPQHF.

V usage is TRBV28 and J usage is TRBJ1-4; 7 bases fit TRBD1. The V and J ends lost 5 bases and 8 bases, in that order; junction bases with no gene match: 8. Germline lookup yields CDR1 MDHEN and CDR2 SYDVKM. The CDR3 is 14 amino acids. Here the CDR3 DNA reads TGTGCCAGCAGTACTCGACAGGGTAGCGAAAAACTGTTTTTT. Translated, it gives CASSTRQGSEKLFF. The full variable domain, with the rest looked up from reference TRBV28 and TRBJ1-4, is DVKVTQSSRYLVKRTGEKVFLECVQDMDHENMFWYRQDPGLGLRLIYFSYDVKMKEKGDIPEGYSVSREKKERFSLILESASTNQTSMYLCASSTRQGSEKLFFGSGTQLSVL.

The V and J genes are TRBV6-5 and TRBJ2-3; D might be TRBD2 (6 bases). This CDR3 is built from 12 residues. V lost 7 bases, J lost 6 bases, and 11 bases lay in between. Germline loops: CDR1 MNHEY, CDR2 SVGAGI. The CDR3 here is CASIGGFDTQYF. The DNA for the CDR3 is TGTGCCAGCATTGGGGGGTTTGATACGCAGTATTTT.

The CDR3 DNA follows: TGCGCCAGCAGCCAAGCCCTGACAGCGAACACCGGGGAGCTGTTTTTT. This gives the protein CASSQALTANTGELFF. V is TRBV4-3 and J is TRBJ2-2; D perhaps matches TRBD1 (5 bases). The CDR3 consists of 16 residues. Germline V gives CDR1 LGHNA, CDR2 YSLEER. V lost 1 base to trimming and J lost 0 bases, with 9 bases between them.

The count of this clone is one. The chain is built from TRBV3-1 (or the pseudogene TRBV3-2) and TRBJ2-1; 9 bases align to TRBD1. Germline lookup yields CDR1 LGHDT and CDR2 YNNKEL (reference sequence). V gave up 0 bases and J gave up 2 bases; unmatched junction bases: 5. The CDR3 extends over 17 amino acids. CDR3 loop: CASSQDSRTGAYNEQFF. In nucleotides, the CDR3 is TGTGCCAGCAGCCAAGATTCCCGGACAGGGGCCTACAATGAGCAGTTCTTC.